This passage covers 30 T cell receptor beta chains from one sample sequenced in a study of blood T cell repertoires in COVID-19. TCRdb keeps only in-frame clones here, not all; method: immunoSEQ multiplex PCR. The sample has around 190,000 clones, around 88% seen once. Source material: PBMCs or T cells enriched from blood (not recorded which). The receptors derive from a man between 35 and 55 years old with acute COVID-19.

Details on this clone: Given the absence of the conserved phenylalanine or tryptophan at the CDR3 end, a read error is likely. The DNA is omitted, as the CDR3 cannot be located on it reliably, and the CDR3 follows TCRdb's listing. The rearrangement links TRBV23-1 to TRBJ2-7; the table's D call of TRBD1 was not tested on the DNA. TRBV23-1 carries the ORF label, with uncertain function. The CDR3 totals 12 residues, both ends included. The CDR3 sequence is CASSQLAPGQGD.

The gene calls are TRBV6-6 and TRBJ1-6; weak D call: TRBD1 (6 bases). CDR1 MNHNY and CDR2 SVGAGI come from the germline V gene (reference sequence). This CDR3 has 11 residues. Trimming cost V 4 bases and J 19 bases, with 14 bases left between them. CDR3 residues: CASSSNREVHF. DNA of the CDR3: TGTGCCAGCAGTTCCAACAGGGAAGTGCACTTT.

The genes are TRBV6-6 and TRBJ2-7; 9 bases line up with TRBD2. CDR1 and CDR2 (germline): MNHNY, SVGAGI (reference sequence). After removal of 4 bases from V and 5 bases from J, the junction contained 3 bases not matched to a gene. There are 13 residues in the CDR3. The CDR3 region has the DNA TGTGCCAGCAGTTTAGCGGGAGAGAACGAGCAGTACTTC. Translated: CASSLAGENEQYF.

This clone has only a few counts. The chain joins TRBV28 to TRBJ1-2, with TRBD1 matching 8 bases. Germline CDR1 reads MDHEN; CDR2 reads SYDVKM. V lost 5 bases, J lost 8 bases, and 7 bases stayed unmatched. The CDR3 consists of 13 residues. Here the CDR3 DNA reads TGTGCCAGCAGTCGACCACAGGGGGACGGCTACACCTTC. Its protein is CASSRPQGDGYTF.

V is TRBV21-1 and J is TRBJ1-4; TRBD1 is the table's D call and was not checked against the DNA. TRBV21-1 is flagged as a pseudogene. The CDR3 is 16 amino acids. The CDR3 region is CASSNRKDRENEKLFF. The DNA of the CDR3 is TGTGCCAGCAGCAATAGGAAGGACAGGGAGAATGAAAAACTGTTTTTT.

The chain employs TRBV19 and TRBJ1-2; TRBD1 matches 7 bases. Germline V gene sequence: CDR1 LNHDA, CDR2 SQIVND (reference sequence). The V gene end was trimmed by 5 bases and the J gene end by 5 bases; junction bases not matched to a gene: 8. The CDR3 contains 14 residues. CDR3 bases: TGTGCCAGTAGTCCGGGACAGAGATTATATGGCTACACCTTC. Protein: CASSPGQRLYGYTF.

The chain links TRBV5-1 to TRBJ2-4; D might be TRBD2 (5 bases). The CDR3 covers 18 residues. The V gene's germline CDR1 is SGHRS and CDR2 YFSETQ. Between the trimmed V and J ends, which lost 4 bases and 2 bases, there was a span of 22 bases. The CDR3 is CASSIGYASGMTKNIQYF. In DNA form, the CDR3 reads TGCGCCAGCAGCATTGGGTATGCATCGGGAATGACCAAAAACATTCAGTACTTC.

The chain's CDR3 is CASSPTDRTTGELFF. In DNA, the CDR3 is TGTGCCAGCAGCCCGACTGACAGGACTACCGGGGAGCTGTTTTTT. J is TRBJ2-2 and V is TRBV11-3, with D perhaps matching TRBD1 (6 bases). There are 15 residues in the CDR3. V was clipped by 5 bases and J by 5 bases, with 15 bases between them. Germline assignment: CDR1 SGHNT and CDR2 YENEEA. The full variable domain, in which reference TRBV11-3 and TRBJ2-2 provide the parts outside the CDR3, is EAGVVQSPRYKIIEKKQPVAFWCNPISGHNTLYWYLQNLGQGPELLIRYENEEAVDDSQLPKDRFSAERLKGVDSTLKIQPAELGDSAVYLCASSPTDRTTGELFFGEGSRLTVL.

The rearrangement uses TRBV4-2 and TRBJ2-4; a possible D gene is TRBD1 (6 bases). Trimming took 2 bases from V and 11 from J, leaving 16 bases between them. Germline V gene sequence: CDR1 LGHNA, CDR2 YNFKEQ. The CDR3 contains 14 residues. The CDR3 loop is CASSQPQGTNVQYF. The CDR3 region has the DNA TGTGCCAGCAGCCAACCACAGGGTACGAATGTTCAGTACTTC.

V gene TRBV7-9 combines with J gene TRBJ2-1, with 8 bases aligning to TRBD2. CDR1 is SEHNR, CDR2 FQNEAQ, per germline (reference sequence). This CDR3 is 13 amino acids long. V trimming: 4 bases; J trimming: 15 bases; junction bases outside the gene matches: 11. The CDR3 DNA sequence: TGTGCCAGCAGCTCAAAACCGGGGGGGGCTCCGTTCTTC. Translating it yields CASSSKPGGAPFF.

The chain carries TRBV7-2 and TRBJ2-2; no clear D. The CDR3 sequence is 14 residues long. Germline CDR1 and CDR2: SGHTA and FQGNSA. With 2 bases removed from V and 6 bases from J, the gap between germline ends came to 10 bases. The CDR3 reads CASSLLANSGELFF. In nucleotides, the CDR3 is TGTGCCAGCAGCTTATTAGCAAATTCCGGGGAGCTGTTTTTT. The full variable domain, its missing parts supplied by reference TRBV7-2 and TRBJ2-2, is GAGVSQSPSNKVTEKGKDVELRCDPISGHTALYWYRQSLGQGLEFLIYFQGNSAPDKSGLPSDRFSAERTGGSVSTLTIQRTQQEDSAVYLCASSLLANSGELFFGEGSRLTVL.

In its sample, this clone was seen once. The identical CDR3 is also encoded by other nucleotide sequences in the sample. The genes are TRBV7-2 and TRBJ2-5, with 14 bases identical to TRBD2. The CDR3 length is 16 residues. Germline V CDR1 and CDR2: SGHTA, FQGNSA. V shed 5 bases, J shed 5 bases, and the junction held 7 bases outside the gene matches. The CDR3 is CASSLGTSGSWETQYF. The DNA of the CDR3 is TGTGCCAGCAGCCTGGGGACTAGCGGGAGTTGGGAGACCCAGTACTTC.

The chain uses TRBV2 and TRBJ2-3; D gene uncertain. Trimming cost V 3 bases and J 2 bases, with 3 bases left between them. The CDR3 length is 12 residues. Germline V CDR1 and CDR2: SNHLY, FYNNEI. Written as DNA, the CDR3 is TGTGCCAGCAGTGACAACACAGATACGCAGTATTTT. It encodes CASSDNTDTQYF.

To note about this clone: This sample also contains other DNA sequences that code for the same CDR3. The chain combines TRBV2 with TRBJ2-7; a possible D gene is TRBD2 (6 bases). CDR3 length: 13 amino acids. Germline-derived CDR1 and CDR2 are SNHLY and FYNNEI. Trimming left V 6 bases short and J 2 bases short, with 11 bases between. CDR3: CASSGTSPYEQYF. In nucleotides, the CDR3 is TGTGCCAGCAGCGGGACTTCTCCCTACGAGCAGTACTTC. Supplemented by reference TRBV2 and TRBJ2-7, the full variable domain reads EPEVTQTPSHQVTQMGQEVILRCVPISNHLYFYWYRQILGQKVEFLVSFYNNEISEKSEIFDDQFSVERPDGSNFTLKIRSTKLEDSAMYFCASSGTSPYEQYFGPGTRLTVT.

V gene TRBV4-1 combines with J gene TRBJ2-7; a possible D gene is TRBD1 (6 bases). Between the trimmed V and J ends, which lost 3 bases and 2 bases, there was a span of 17 bases. The CDR3 runs 16 residues. CDR1 is MGHRA and CDR2 is YSYEKL in the germline V gene. The CDR3 loop is CASSHYTGSQAYEQYF. DNA for the CDR3: TGCGCCAGCAGCCATTATACAGGGTCCCAGGCCTACGAGCAGTACTTC.

This clone appeared once. This chain joins TRBV9 and TRBJ2-1; TRBD2 matches at 7 bases. The V gene end was trimmed by 3 bases and the J gene end by 2 bases; junction bases not matched to a gene: 5. Germline CDR1 SGDLS, CDR2 YYNGEE. The length of the CDR3 is 15 residues. The CDR3 DNA reads as TGTGCCAGCAGCGCCCCCGGGACTACCTACAATGAGCAGTTCTTC. The encoded protein is CASSAPGTTYNEQFF. Full variable domain (outside the CDR3, taken from reference TRBV9 and TRBJ2-1): DSGVTQTPKHLITATGQRVTLRCSPRSGDLSVYWYQQSLDQGLQFLIQYYNGEERAKGNILERFSAQQFPDLHSELNLSSLELGDSALYFCASSAPGTTYNEQFFGPGTRLTVL.

This chain connects TRBV6-5 to TRBJ1-2; D is possibly TRBD1 (6 bases). Per the germline V gene, CDR1 is MNHEY and CDR2 is SVGAGI. Trimming took off 6 bases at V and 7 bases at J, with 18 bases between the two ends. There are 14 residues in the CDR3. The CDR3: CASSQFAGASGYTF. For the CDR3, the DNA is TGTGCCAGCAGCCAATTCGCGGGGGCGTCTGGCTACACCTTC.

V gene TRBV4-3 combines with J gene TRBJ2-7; D is possibly TRBD1 (6 bases). Trimming removed 1 base from V and 2 bases from J, with 15 bases in between. The CDR3 is made up of 16 amino acids. CDR1 is LGHNA and CDR2 is YSLEER in the germline V gene. DNA for the CDR3: TGCGCCAGCAGCCAAGGACTCGGAGACAGGCCCTACGAGCAGTACTTC. It encodes CASSQGLGDRPYEQYF.

This clone was counted ten times or more. This chain joins TRBV5-1 and TRBJ1-6; 9 bases are a match to TRBD1. The CDR3 is 16 residues long. Germline V gene sequence: CDR1 SGHRS, CDR2 YFSETQ. V shed 2 bases and J 4 bases; nucleotides not matched to a gene: 4. The CDR3 DNA sequence: TGCGCCAGCAGCTTACAGGGGGCCGGTTATAATTCACCCCTCCACTTT. Translated: CASSLQGAGYNSPLHF. Full variable domain (rest looked up from reference TRBV5-1 and TRBJ1-6): KAGVTQTPRYLIKTRGQQVTLSCSPISGHRSVSWYQQTPGQGLQFLFEYFSETQRNKGNFPGRFSGRQFSNSRSEMNVSTLELGDSALYLCASSLQGAGYNSPLHFGNGTRLTVT.

The V call is TRBV11-2, the J call TRBJ1-1; D is undetermined. This CDR3 contains 12 residues. Germline V gene lookup returns CDR1 SGHAT and CDR2 FQNNGV. V dropped 5 bases and J dropped 1 base, with 5 bases sitting between them. The CDR3 spells CASSPKNTEAFF. CDR3 coding DNA: TGTGCCAGCAGCCCAAAGAACACTGAAGCTTTCTTT.

This chain uses TRBV5-5 with TRBJ2-7; TRBD1 is a possible D gene (6 bases). The CDR3 runs to 14 residues. The V and J ends lost 3 bases and 1 base respectively, with 11 bases between them. Germline V gives CDR1 SGHKS, CDR2 YYEKEE (reference sequence). This chain's CDR3 is CASSSPQGSYEQYF. The CDR3 DNA sequence: TGTGCCAGCAGCTCCCCCCAGGGGTCCTACGAGCAGTACTTC.

This sequence joins TRBV19 and TRBJ1-2; D is perhaps TRBD1 (6 bases). Germline V gives CDR1 LNHDA, CDR2 SQIVND (reference sequence). The V end was cut by 4 bases, the J end by 2 bases, with 14 bases between. The CDR3 contains 15 residues. The chain's CDR3 is CASSTFGTSNYGYTF. The CDR3 DNA is TGTGCCAGTAGTACCTTTGGGACATCGAACTATGGCTACACCTTC.

The chain combines TRBV29-1 with TRBJ2-2, with 8 bases that match TRBD2. Germline V gene sequence: CDR1 SQVTM, CDR2 ANQGSEA. V shed 4 bases and J 3 bases; nucleotides not matched to a gene: 7. This CDR3 comprises 15 residues. CDR3 coding DNA: TGCAGCGTTGCCGCCCGACTAGCGCACACCGGGGAGCTGTTTTTT. Translated, it gives CSVAARLAHTGELFF.

V gene TRBV30 combines with J gene TRBJ1-5, with a weak D call TRBD1 (6 bases). The CDR3 is 13 amino acids. V lost 1 base to trimming and J lost 7 bases, with 11 bases between them. Germline V gene sequence: CDR1 GTSNPN, CDR2 SVGIG (reference sequence). The CDR3 is CAWSATGRQPQHF. CDR3 DNA sequence: TGTGCCTGGAGTGCGACAGGACGCCAGCCCCAGCATTTT.

The gene calls are TRBV6-5 and TRBJ2-7; unclear D gene. V was shortened by 6 bases and J by 3 bases, with 6 bases between the two germline ends. Germline V CDR1 and CDR2: MNHEY, SVGAGI. This CDR3 has 11 amino acids. The CDR3 bases are TGTGCCAGCAGGGGCATCTACGAGCAGTACTTC. The encoded protein is CASRGIYEQYF.

J is TRBJ2-5 and V is TRBV7-3; the match to TRBD1 covers 7 bases. CDR1 and CDR2 (germline): SGHTA, FQGTGA. The CDR3 is 12 amino acids. J was trimmed by 5 bases and V by 5 bases; bases with no gene match: 2. DNA for the CDR3: TGTGCCAGCAGCCTGGACAGGGAGACCCAGTACTTC. This translates into CASSLDRETQYF.

CDR3 loop: CASSETGARVNQPQHF. The CDR3 nucleotides are TGTGCCAGCAGTGAGACAGGGGCCAGAGTCAATCAGCCCCAGCATTTT. The rearrangement links TRBV6-1 to TRBJ1-5; 8 bases line up with TRBD1. The germline gives CDR1 MNHNS, CDR2 SASEGT. V dropped 3 bases and J dropped 3; count of bases not matched to a gene: 7. CDR3 length equals 16 residues.

This sequence joins TRBV5-8 and TRBJ2-1; the D gene is possibly TRBD2 (6 bases). From germline, CDR1 is SGHTS and CDR2 YDEGEE. V lost 2 bases and J 7 bases, leaving 19 bases between the germline ends. The CDR3 sequence is 16 residues long. DNA of the CDR3: TGTGCCAGCAGCTTAGGGACTCGAAGGCACGCAAATGAGCAGTTCTTC. Amino acid sequence: CASSLGTRRHANEQFF.

The rearrangement links TRBV7-8 to TRBJ1-3; D unclear. The CDR3 is made up of 15 amino acids. With 5 bases removed from V and 0 bases from J, the gap between germline ends came to 11 bases. Germline V gives CDR1 SGHVS, CDR2 FQNEAQ. The CDR3 DNA follows: TGTGCCAGCAGCCTTGCTTACTTCTCTGGAAACACCATATATTTT. Translating gives CASSLAYFSGNTIYF.

This chain links TRBV18 with TRBJ2-5, with D unclear. This CDR3 has 13 amino acids. V was shortened by 2 bases and J by 2 bases, with 6 bases between the two germline ends. CDR1 is KGHSH and CDR2 is LQKENI in the germline V gene. CDR3 in amino acids: CASSPAEQETQYF. The CDR3 nucleotides read TGTGCCAGCTCACCAGCGGAACAAGAGACCCAGTACTTC.